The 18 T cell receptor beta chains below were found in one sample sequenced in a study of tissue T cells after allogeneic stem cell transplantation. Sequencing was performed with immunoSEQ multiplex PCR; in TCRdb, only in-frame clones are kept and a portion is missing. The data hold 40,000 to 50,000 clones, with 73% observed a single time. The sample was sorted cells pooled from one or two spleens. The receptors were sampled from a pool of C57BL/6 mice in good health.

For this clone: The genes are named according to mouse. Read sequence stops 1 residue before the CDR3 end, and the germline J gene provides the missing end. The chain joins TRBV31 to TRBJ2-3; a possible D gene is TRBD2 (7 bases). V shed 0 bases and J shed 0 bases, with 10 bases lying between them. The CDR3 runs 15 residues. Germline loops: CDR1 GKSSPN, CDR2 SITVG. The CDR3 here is CAWSLWGPSAETLYF. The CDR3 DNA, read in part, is TGTGCCTGGAGTCTCTGGGGGCCTAGTGCAGAAACGCTGTAT.

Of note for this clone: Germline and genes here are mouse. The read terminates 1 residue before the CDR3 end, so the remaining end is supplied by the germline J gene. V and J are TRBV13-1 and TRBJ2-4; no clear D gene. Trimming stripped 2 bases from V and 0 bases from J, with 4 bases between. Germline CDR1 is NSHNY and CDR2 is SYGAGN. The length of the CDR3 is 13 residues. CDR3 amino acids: CASSESSQNTLYF. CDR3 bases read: TGTGCCAGCAGTGAAAGTAGTCAAAACACCTTGTAC.

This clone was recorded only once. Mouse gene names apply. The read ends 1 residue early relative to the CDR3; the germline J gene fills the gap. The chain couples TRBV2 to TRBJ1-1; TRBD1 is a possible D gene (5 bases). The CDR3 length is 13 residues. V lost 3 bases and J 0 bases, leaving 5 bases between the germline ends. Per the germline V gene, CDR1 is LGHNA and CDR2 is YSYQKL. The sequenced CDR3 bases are TGTGCCAGCAGCCAGGGACCAAACACAGAAGTCTTC. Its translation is CASSQGPNTEVF. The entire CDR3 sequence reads CASSQGPNTEVFF.

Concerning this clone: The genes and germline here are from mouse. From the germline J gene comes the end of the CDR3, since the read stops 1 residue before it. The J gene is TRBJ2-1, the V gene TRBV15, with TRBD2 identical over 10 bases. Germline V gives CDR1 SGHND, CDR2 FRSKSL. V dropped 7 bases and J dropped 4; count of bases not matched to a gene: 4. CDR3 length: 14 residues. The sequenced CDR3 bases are TGTGCCAGCATACCGGGACTGGGGTATGCTGAGCAGTTC. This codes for CASIPGLGYAEQF. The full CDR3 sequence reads CASIPGLGYAEQFF.

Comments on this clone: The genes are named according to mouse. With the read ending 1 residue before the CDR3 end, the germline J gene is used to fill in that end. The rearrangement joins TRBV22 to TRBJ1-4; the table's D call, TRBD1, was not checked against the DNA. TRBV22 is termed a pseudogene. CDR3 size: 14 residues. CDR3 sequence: CASSTGTLNERLFF. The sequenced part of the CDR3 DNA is TGTGCCAGCAGCACCGGGACACTCAACGAAAGATTATTT.

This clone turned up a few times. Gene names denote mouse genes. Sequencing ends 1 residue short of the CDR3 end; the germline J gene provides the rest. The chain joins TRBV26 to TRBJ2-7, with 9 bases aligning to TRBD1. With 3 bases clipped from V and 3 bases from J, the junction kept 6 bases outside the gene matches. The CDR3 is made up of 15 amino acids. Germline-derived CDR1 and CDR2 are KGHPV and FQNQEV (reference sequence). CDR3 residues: CASSLSGTGNYEQYF. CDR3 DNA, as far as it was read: TGTGCCAGCAGTCTCTCCGGGACAGGGAACTATGAACAGTAC.

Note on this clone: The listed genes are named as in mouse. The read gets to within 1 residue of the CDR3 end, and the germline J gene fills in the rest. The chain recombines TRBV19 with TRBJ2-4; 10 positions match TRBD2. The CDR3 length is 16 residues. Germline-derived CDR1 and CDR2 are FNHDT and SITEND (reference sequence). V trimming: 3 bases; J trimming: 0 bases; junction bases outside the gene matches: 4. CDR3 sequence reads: CASSTRTGGSQNTLYF. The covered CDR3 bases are TGTGCCAGCAGTACCCGGACTGGGGGTAGTCAAAACACCTTGTAC. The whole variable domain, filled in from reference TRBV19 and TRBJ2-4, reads GGIITQTPKFLIGQEGQKLTLKCQQNFNHDTMYWYRQDSGKGLRLIYYSITENDLQKGDLSEGYDASREKKSSFSLTVTSAQKNEMAVFLCASSTRTGGSQNTLYFGAGTRLSVL.

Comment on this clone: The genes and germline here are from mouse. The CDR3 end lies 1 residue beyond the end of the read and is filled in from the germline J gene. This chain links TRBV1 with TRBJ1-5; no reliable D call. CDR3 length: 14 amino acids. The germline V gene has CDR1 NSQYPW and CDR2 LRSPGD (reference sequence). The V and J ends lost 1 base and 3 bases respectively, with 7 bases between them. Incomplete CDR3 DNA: TGCACCTGCAGTGCAGGAATGGGCAACCAGGCTCCGCTT. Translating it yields CTCSAGMGNQAPL. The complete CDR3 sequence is CTCSAGMGNQAPLF.

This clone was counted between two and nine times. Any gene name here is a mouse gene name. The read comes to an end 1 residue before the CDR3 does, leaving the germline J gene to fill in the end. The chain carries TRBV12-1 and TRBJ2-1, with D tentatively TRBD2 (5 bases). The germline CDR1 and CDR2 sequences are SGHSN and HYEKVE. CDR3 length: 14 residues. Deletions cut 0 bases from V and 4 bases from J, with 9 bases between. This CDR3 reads CASSLDWGYAEQFF. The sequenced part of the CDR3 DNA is TGTGCCAGCTCTCTCGATTGGGGATATGCTGAGCAGTTC.

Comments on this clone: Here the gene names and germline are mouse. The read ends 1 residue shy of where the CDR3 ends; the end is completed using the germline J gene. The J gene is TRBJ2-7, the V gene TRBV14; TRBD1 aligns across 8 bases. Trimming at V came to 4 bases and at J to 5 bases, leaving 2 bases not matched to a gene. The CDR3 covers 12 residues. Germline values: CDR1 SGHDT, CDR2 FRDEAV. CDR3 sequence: CASSPGGDEQYF. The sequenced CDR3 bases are TGTGCCAGCAGTCCAGGGGGCGATGAACAGTAC.

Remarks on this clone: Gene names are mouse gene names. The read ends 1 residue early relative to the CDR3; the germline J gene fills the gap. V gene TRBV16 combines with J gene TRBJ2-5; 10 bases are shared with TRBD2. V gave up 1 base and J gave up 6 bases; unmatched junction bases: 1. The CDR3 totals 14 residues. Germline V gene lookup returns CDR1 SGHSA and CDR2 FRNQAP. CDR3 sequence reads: CASSLAGLGDTQYF. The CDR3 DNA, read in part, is TGTGCAAGCAGCTTAGCGGGACTGGGGGACACCCAGTAC. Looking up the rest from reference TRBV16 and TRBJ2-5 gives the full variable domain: NAGVIQTPRHKVTGKGQEATLWCEPISGHSAVFWYRQTIVQGLEFLTYFRNQAPIDDSGMPKERFSAQMPNQSHSTLKIQSTQPQDSAVYLCASSLAGLGDTQYFGPGTRLLVL.

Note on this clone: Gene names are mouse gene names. The covered CDR3 bases are TGTGCCAGCAGCCAAGATGTGACAGAAGTCTTC. Translating it yields CASSQDVTEVF. The full CDR3 sequence reads CASSQDVTEVFF. V is TRBV5 and J is TRBJ1-1; D gene uncertain. The observed sequence ends 1 residue before the CDR3 terminus, with the missing tail filled in from the germline J gene. This CDR3 comprises 12 residues. Germline V CDR1 and CDR2: LGHNA, YNLKQL (reference sequence). V was trimmed by 0 bases and J by 5 bases, leaving 4 bases between them.

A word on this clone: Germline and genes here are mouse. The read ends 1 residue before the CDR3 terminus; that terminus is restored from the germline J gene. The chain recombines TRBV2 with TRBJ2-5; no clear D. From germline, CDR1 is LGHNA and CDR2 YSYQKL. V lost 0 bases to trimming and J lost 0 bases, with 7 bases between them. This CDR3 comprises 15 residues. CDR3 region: CASSQEGVNQDTQYF. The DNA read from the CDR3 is TGTGCCAGCAGCCAAGAAGGCGTTAACCAAGACACCCAGTAC.

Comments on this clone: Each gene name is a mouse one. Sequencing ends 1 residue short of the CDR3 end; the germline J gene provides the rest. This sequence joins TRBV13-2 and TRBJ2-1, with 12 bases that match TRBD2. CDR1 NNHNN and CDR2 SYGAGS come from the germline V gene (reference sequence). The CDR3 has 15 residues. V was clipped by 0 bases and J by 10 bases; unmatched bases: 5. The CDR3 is CASGDAGTGGPEQFF. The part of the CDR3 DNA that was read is TGTGCCAGCGGTGATGCAGGGACTGGGGGGCCCGAGCAGTTC.

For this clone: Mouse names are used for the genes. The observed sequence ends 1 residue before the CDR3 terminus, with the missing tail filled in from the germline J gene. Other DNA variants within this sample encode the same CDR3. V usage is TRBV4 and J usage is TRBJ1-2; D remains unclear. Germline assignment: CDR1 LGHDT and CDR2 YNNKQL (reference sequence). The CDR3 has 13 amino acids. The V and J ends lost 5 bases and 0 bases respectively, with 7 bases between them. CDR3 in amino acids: CASSPGANSDYTF. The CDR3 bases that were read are TGTGCCAGCAGCCCAGGAGCAAACTCCGACTACACC. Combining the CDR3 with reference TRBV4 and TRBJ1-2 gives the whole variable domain ETAVFQTPNYHVTQVGNEVSFNCKQTLGHDTMYWYKQDSKKLLKIMFSYNNKQLIVNETVPRRFSPQSSDKAHLNLRIKSVEPEDSAVYLCASSPGANSDYTFGSGTRLLVI.

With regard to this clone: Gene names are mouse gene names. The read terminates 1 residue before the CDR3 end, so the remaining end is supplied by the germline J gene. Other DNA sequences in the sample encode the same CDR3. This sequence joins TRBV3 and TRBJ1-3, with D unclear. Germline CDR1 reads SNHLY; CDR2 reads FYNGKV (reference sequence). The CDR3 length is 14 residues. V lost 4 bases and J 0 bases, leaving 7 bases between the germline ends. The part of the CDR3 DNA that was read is TGTGCCAGCAGCTCTCAGAATTCTGGAAATACGCTCTAT. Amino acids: CASSSQNSGNTLY. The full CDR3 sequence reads CASSSQNSGNTLYF.

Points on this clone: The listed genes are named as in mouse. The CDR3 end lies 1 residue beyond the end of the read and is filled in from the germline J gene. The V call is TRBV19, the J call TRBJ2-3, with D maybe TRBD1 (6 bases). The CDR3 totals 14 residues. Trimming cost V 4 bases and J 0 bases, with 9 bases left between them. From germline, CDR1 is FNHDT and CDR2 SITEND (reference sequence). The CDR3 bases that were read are TGTGCCAGCAGTCAGGACAGTAGTGCAGAAACGCTGTAT. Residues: CASSQDSSAETLY. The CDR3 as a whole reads CASSQDSSAETLYF.

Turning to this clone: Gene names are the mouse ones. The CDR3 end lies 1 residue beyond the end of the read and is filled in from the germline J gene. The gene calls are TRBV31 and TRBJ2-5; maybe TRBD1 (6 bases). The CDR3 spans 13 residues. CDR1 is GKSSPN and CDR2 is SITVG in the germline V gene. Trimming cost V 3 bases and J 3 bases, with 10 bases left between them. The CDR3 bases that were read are TGTGCCTGGAGCCGACAGGAGCAAGACACCCAGTAC. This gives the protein CAWSRQEQDTQY. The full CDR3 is CAWSRQEQDTQYF.